This TCR beta chain was recorded in a study of blood T cell repertoires in COVID-19. Study in general: COVID-19 samples, acute and convalescent, were from the United States, Italy and Spain.

CDR1 is SGHAT and CDR2 is FQNNGV in the germline V gene. The CDR3 length is 14 residues. With 9 bases clipped from V and 2 bases from J, the junction kept 7 bases outside the gene matches. Profiling relied on immunoSEQ multiplex PCR, and the TCRdb table lists in-frame clones only, not all of them. The sample gives 150,000 to 160,000 clones, 75% to 90% of which show up once; 2.4% is in the top ten. The TCR comes from a woman aged 70-85 years with acute or convalescent COVID-19. Sample: peripheral blood. The rearrangement uses TRBV11-2 and TRBJ1-1; TRBD1 agrees at 9 bases. The CDR3 sequence is CASKPTGGNTEAFF. The DNA of the CDR3 is TGTGCCAGTAAACCGACAGGGGGAAACACTGAAGCTTTCTTT.